Sequencing of this TCR beta chain was carried out in a study of long-term antiretroviral therapy in people with HIV. At the survey level, the v3.0 immunoSEQ assay was run. Sequencing was performed with immunoSEQ multiplex PCR; in TCRdb, only in-frame clones are kept and a portion is missing. The profile covers about 20,000 clones, with 75% to 85% appearing a single time and roughly 10% taken by the ten largest. CDR3 length: 15 amino acids. Germline CDR1 SGHTS, CDR2 YDEGEE. The V and J ends lost 4 bases and 1 base respectively, with 15 bases between them. The chain carries TRBV5-8 and TRBJ2-7, with unresolved D. The receptor comes from a woman between 40 and 50 years old with HIV. Sequences were derived from unsorted PBMCs, sampled 0.2 years after starting antiretroviral therapy. As DNA, the CDR3 is TGTGCCAGCAGCCTCTTGGCGGCTATTTCCTACGAGCAGTACTTC. Its protein product is CASSLLAAISYEQYF.